This TCR beta chain is drawn from a study of blood T cell repertoires in COVID-19. At the level of the study: PBMCs, B-cell-depleted T cells, or T cells were the source of the cDNA or gDNA that made up the material.

This CDR3 has 13 residues. CDR1 is SGHTS, CDR2 YDEGEE, per germline. V was clipped by 0 bases and J by 10 bases; unmatched bases: 5. The method was immunoSEQ multiplex PCR; TCRdb's version includes in-frame clones alone and lacks a portion of them. The sample contains around 110,000 clones, about four fifths of which appear only once. The chain combines TRBV5-8 with TRBJ1-1; 8 nucleotides align to TRBD1. This TCR came from a human donor in a cohort sampled during active COVID-19. Specimen: peripheral blood. CDR3 bases: TGTGCCAGCAGCTTGGAACAGGGGGTAAGAGCTTTCTTT. Its protein product is CASSLEQGVRAFF.